Listed below are T cell receptor beta chains from one sample, sequenced in a study of regulatory T cells in long-lasting Graves disease. TCRdb reanalysed the multiplex PCR reads using MiXCR and keeps one entry per CDR3 protein. The sample holds hundreds of thousands of distinct CDR3 sequences, about 30% seen once. The sequencing here drew on peripheral blood mononuclear cells (PBMCs), taken when the disease was refractory, from a patient treated with antithyroid drugs. The receptors were sampled from a female donor with Graves disease. Each CDR3 is given with its conserved first and last residue. A D gene is named only where the DNA matches it firmly. Some rows mark clone size as missing; the rest say once, few, many or name a class of expanded clone.

d_call,v_call,j_call,cdr3_length,clone_size,cdr3_aa,cdr3_nt
NA,TRBV2,TRBJ1-1,13,few,CASSGAGAREAFF,TGTGCCAGCAGCGGGGCCGGGGCCCGTGAAGCTTTCTTT
NA,TRBV7-6,TRBJ2-7,14,NA,CASSEDDDSYEQYF,TGTGCCAGCAGCGAAGATGACGATTCCTACGAGCAGTACTTC
NA,TRBV29-1,TRBJ2-7,11,few,CSVVGSNEQYF,TGCAGCGTTGTCGGGAGTAACGAGCAGTACTTC
NA,TRBV19,TRBJ2-7,16,once,CASSSRRQGRLDEQYF,TGTGCCAGTAGTTCGAGAAGACAGGGTAGACTAGACGAGCAGTACTTC
TRBD1,TRBV25-1,TRBJ1-4,15,NA,CASTTGGTLSEKLFF,TGTGCCAGCACCACAGGGGGCACCTTGAGTGAAAAACTGTTTTTT
TRBD2,TRBV6-1,TRBJ2-2,13,few,CASSAKREGELFF,TGTGCCAGCAGTGCCAAGCGGGAAGGGGAGCTGTTTTTT
NA,TRBV19,TRBJ1-1,14,few,CASSIEPGDTEAFF,TGTGCCAGTAGTATAGAACCAGGAGACACTGAAGCTTTCTTT
NA,TRBV29-1,TRBJ2-5,13,NA,CSVQVVRGETQYF,TGCAGCGTTCAAGTGGTCAGGGGTGAGACCCAGTACTTC
NA,TRBV6-5,TRBJ2-5,17,many,CASSYSRRTGVQETQYF,TGTGCCAGCAGTTACTCGAGACGTACGGGGGTCCAAGAGACCCAGTACTTC
TRBD1,TRBV24-1,TRBJ2-7,15,few,CATSDTRDSTYEQYF,TGTGCCACCAGTGATACCCGGGACAGCACCTACGAGCAGTACTTC
NA,TRBV30,TRBJ1-5,16,NA,CAWAAIGRMKNQPQHF,TGTGCCTGGGCCGCCATCGGGCGGATGAAAAATCAGCCCCAGCATTTT
NA,TRBV27,TRBJ1-3,17,few,CASSLSPPAFSGNTIYF,TGTGCCAGCAGTTTGTCCCCCCCGGCCTTCTCTGGAAACACCATATATTTT
NA,TRBV28,TRBJ1-1,15,NA,CASSIRRGMNTVAFF,TGTGCCAGCAGTATCCGACGGGGGATGAACACTGTAGCTTTCTTT
TRBD2,TRBV7-9,TRBJ2-1,15,NA,CASSLERGAYNEQFF,TGTGCCAGCAGCTTGGAACGGGGGGCCTACAATGAGCAGTTCTTC
NA,TRBV12-3/TRBV12-4,TRBJ1-6,14,many,CASNLWGLSSPLHF,TGTGCCAGCAACCTGTGGGGGTTGAGCTCACCCCTCCACTTT
NA,TRBV28,TRBJ1-5,16,few,CASSYGTARSNQPQHF,TGTGCCAGCAGTTACGGGACGGCCAGGAGCAATCAGCCCCAGCATTTT
TRBD1,TRBV29-1,TRBJ1-2,13,NA,CSVRTGSAYGYTF,TGCAGCGTTCGGACAGGGTCCGCCTATGGCTACACCTTC
NA,TRBV28,TRBJ1-1,13,NA,CASSSPPETEAFF,TGTGCCAGCAGTTCCCCTCCGGAGACTGAAGCTTTCTTT
NA,TRBV28,TRBJ1-1,15,NA,CASSSPDVWNTEAFF,TGTGCCAGCAGTTCCCCGGACGTCTGGAACACTGAAGCTTTCTTT
NA,TRBV6-1,TRBJ1-5,15,many,CASSGGQASNQPQHF,TGTGCCAGCAGTGGAGGACAAGCTAGCAATCAGCCCCAGCATTTT
NA,TRBV27,TRBJ1-2,13,many,CASSLSVGDGYTF,TGTGCCAGCAGTTTATCGGTGGGGGATGGCTACACCTTC
TRBD2,TRBV11-2,TRBJ2-7,17,few,CASSFQVAGGSSYEQYF,TGTGCCAGCAGCTTCCAAGTAGCGGGAGGGAGCTCCTACGAGCAGTACTTC
NA,TRBV19,TRBJ1-1,15,few,CASSIVSVMNTEAFF,TGTGCCAGTAGTATAGTATCGGTGATGAACACTGAAGCTTTCTTT
NA,TRBV2,TRBJ1-1,13,many,CASSERVLLRAFF,TGTGCCAGCAGTGAACGTGTTTTACTGCGGGCTTTCTTT
NA,TRBV7-9,TRBJ1-1,13,NA,CASSLVLYTEAFF,TGTGCCAGCAGCTTAGTTTTGTACACTGAAGCTTTCTTT
TRBD1,TRBV19,TRBJ1-2,15,many,CASSETGVSNYGYTF,TGTGCCAGTAGTGAGACAGGGGTGTCTAACTATGGCTACACCTTC
NA,TRBV10-2,TRBJ1-2,16,few,CASSEGYAGMRDGYTF,TGCGCCAGCAGTGAGGGTTACGCAGGGATGAGGGATGGCTACACCTTC
NA,TRBV11-1,TRBJ2-5,15,many,CASQAEGILQETQYF,TGTGCCAGCCAGGCGGAGGGAATTCTACAAGAGACCCAGTACTTC
TRBD1,TRBV5-6,TRBJ1-2,15,NA,CASSLVQGADYGYTF,TGTGCCAGCAGCTTGGTACAGGGGGCGGACTATGGCTACACCTTC
NA,TRBV9,TRBJ1-5,16,NA,CASSVDAGWSNQPQHF,TGTGCCAGCAGCGTAGACGCAGGGTGGAGCAATCAGCCCCAGCATTTT
NA,TRBV7-3,TRBJ1-5,16,NA,CASSPQGFGSNQPQHF,TGTGCCAGCAGCCCGCAGGGTTTCGGGAGCAATCAGCCCCAGCATTTT
NA,TRBV29-1,TRBJ2-5,10,few,CSVAEGTQYF,TGCAGCGTCGCCGAAGGGACCCAGTACTTC
TRBD1,TRBV15,TRBJ1-4,14,few,CATSRQGAREKLFF,TGTGCCACCAGCAGACAGGGGGCTAGAGAAAAACTGTTTTTT
NA,TRBV6-1,TRBJ2-7,13,NA,CASTGGQWLEQYF,TGTGCCAGCACGGGGGGCCAGTGGCTCGAGCAGTACTTC
TRBD1,TRBV10-3,TRBJ2-5,13,many,CAISGQGAETQYF,TGTGCCATCAGCGGCCAGGGGGCAGAGACCCAGTACTTC
NA,TRBV7-9,TRBJ1-4,14,few,CASSSDTAGGKLFF,TGTGCCAGCAGCTCGGACACGGCCGGGGGAAAACTGTTTTTT
NA,TRBV6-5,TRBJ1-2,15,few,CASSYSTGRDYGYTF,TGTGCCAGCAGTTACTCGACAGGCCGCGACTATGGCTACACCTTC
TRBD1,TRBV18,TRBJ1-1,15,NA,CASSPMGDRATEAFF,TGTGCCAGCTCACCGATGGGGGACAGGGCCACTGAAGCTTTCTTT
TRBD2,TRBV27,TRBJ2-7,16,NA,CASSSTGTSGAYEQYF,TGTGCCAGCAGTTCAACCGGGACTAGCGGGGCCTACGAGCAGTACTTC
NA,TRBV20-1,TRBJ1-2,14,NA,CSARGSREGYGYTF,TGCAGTGCTAGAGGAAGCAGGGAAGGATATGGCTACACCTTC
NA,TRBV28,TRBJ1-2,11,NA,CASNVGVGYTF,TGTGCCAGCAACGTAGGGGTTGGCTACACCTTC
NA,TRBV20-1,TRBJ2-4,15,few,CSASLGDLAKNIQYF,TGCAGTGCTAGTTTGGGGGATCTAGCCAAAAACATTCAGTACTTC
TRBD2,TRBV11-2,TRBJ2-5,15,few,CASSTATSGSETQYF,TGTGCCAGCAGCACCGCGACTAGCGGGAGTGAGACCCAGTACTTC
NA,TRBV7-9,TRBJ1-4,14,NA,CASSHQGSNEKLFF,TGTGCCAGCAGCCACCAGGGATCTAATGAAAAACTGTTTTTT
NA,TRBV7-9,TRBJ1-6,16,NA,CASSLPTSHHNSPLHF,TGTGCCAGCAGCTTACCAACCAGCCACCATAATTCACCCCTCCACTTT
NA,TRBV5-1,TRBJ2-5,15,NA,CASWSGWGIQETQYF,TGCGCCAGCTGGAGTGGTTGGGGTATTCAAGAGACCCAGTACTTC
TRBD1,TRBV30,TRBJ1-1,13,NA,CAWSTGGATEAFF,TGTGCCTGGAGTACAGGGGGGGCCACTGAAGCTTTCTTT
TRBD1,TRBV12-3/TRBV12-4,TRBJ2-6,18,many,CASSLRTGASSGANVLTF,TGTGCCAGCAGTCTCCGGACAGGGGCCAGCTCTGGGGCCAACGTCCTGACTTTC
NA,TRBV10-3,TRBJ1-1,12,NA,CAISENNREAFF,TGTGCCATCAGTGAGAACAACAGGGAAGCTTTCTTT
NA,TRBV7-2,TRBJ1-3,14,few,CASKLSSGGNTIYF,TGTGCCAGCAAACTGTCGTCCGGCGGAAACACCATATATTTT
NA,TRBV5-1,TRBJ2-7,14,NA,CASSLSQFGNEQYF,TGCGCCAGCAGCTTGAGTCAATTTGGGAACGAGCAGTACTTC
NA,TRBV6-2/TRBV6-3,TRBJ2-3,14,NA,CASSVLGTTDTQYF,TGTGCCAGCAGTGTTTTGGGAACCACAGATACGCAGTATTTT
TRBD1,TRBV24-1,TRBJ1-2,15,few,CATSDLGTGSDGYTF,TGTGCCACCAGTGATTTAGGGACAGGGTCAGATGGCTACACCTTC
TRBD1,TRBV7-7,TRBJ1-4,13,NA,CASSFDRGEKLFF,TGTGCCAGCAGCTTTGACAGGGGTGAAAAACTGTTTTTT
TRBD1,TRBV6-1,TRBJ1-2,13,many,CATLRGGSDGYTF,TGTGCCACACTCAGGGGGGGTTCGGATGGCTACACCTTC
TRBD2,TRBV3-1,TRBJ2-5,17,NA,CASSQGALTGGIWTQYF,TGTGCCAGCAGCCAAGGGGCACTCACGGGGGGAATTTGGACCCAGTACTTC
TRBD2,TRBV5-1,TRBJ2-7,14,NA,CASSPGGDFYEQYF,TGCGCCAGCAGCCCGGGAGGGGATTTCTACGAGCAGTACTTC
NA,TRBV9,TRBJ1-3,15,NA,CASSAGLSSGNTIYF,TGTGCCAGCAGCGCTGGCCTGTCCTCTGGAAACACCATATATTTT
TRBD2,TRBV20-1,TRBJ2-5,16,many,CSAILLAGGSRETQYF,TGCAGTGCTATTCTCCTAGCGGGAGGATCTCGGGAGACCCAGTACTTC
NA,TRBV27,TRBJ2-7,19,NA,CASSSNIPSSDWPRYEQYF,TGTGCCAGCAGTTCCAATATCCCCTCCTCCGACTGGCCTCGCTACGAGCAGTACTTC